These 20 T cell receptor beta chains were all obtained from the same sample, sequenced in a study of shared clonotypes between healthy human individuals. TCRdb's copy holds only in-frame clones and misses some; the assay was immunoSEQ multiplex PCR. Among 2.5 million or so clones listed, more than 90% were seen once. The sample consisted of naive CD4+ T cells sorted from blood. The subset denotes: CD45RA+ positively selected. The receptor set was obtained from a man aged 18 to 30 in good health.

The V and J genes are TRBV13 and TRBJ1-1, with 8 bases aligning to TRBD1. The junction had 15 bases not matched to a gene; V was cut back by 5 bases and J by 4 bases. CDR3 length: 17 amino acids. Per germline, CDR1 PRHDT and CDR2 FYEKMQ (reference sequence). CDR3 nucleotides: TGTGCCAGCAGCACCCGGGACAGGCTACTCCCACCCACTGAAGCTTTCTTT. This codes for CASSTRDRLLPPTEAFF.

The chain has TRBV7-2 and TRBJ2-7; weak D call: TRBD1 (6 bases). The germline V gene encodes CDR1 SGHTA and CDR2 FQGNSA. CDR3 length equals 15 residues. V lost 0 bases, J lost 4 bases, and 13 bases lay in between. CDR3 region: CASSLARGRGYEQYF. Written as DNA, the CDR3 is TGTGCCAGCAGCTTAGCGCGAGGCAGGGGATACGAGCAGTACTTC.

This clone was recorded a few times. V is TRBV27 and J is TRBJ1-1; tentatively, D is TRBD1 (5 bases). This CDR3 is built from 14 residues. V shed 5 bases and J shed 4 bases, with 14 bases lying between them. CDR1 and CDR2 (germline): MNHEY, SMNVEV (reference sequence). In nucleotides, the CDR3 is TGTGCCAGCAGTGCAGTCGCGGGGGGCACTGAAGCTTTCTTT. Translation gives CASSAVAGGTEAFF.

This clone appeared once. The chain couples TRBV2 to TRBJ1-5; D is possibly TRBD1 (6 bases). Germline V CDR1 and CDR2: SNHLY, FYNNEI. The length of the CDR3 is 13 residues. V was clipped by 11 bases and J by 0 bases, with 11 bases between them. The CDR3 region is CAGGLHSNQPQHF. CDR3 nucleotide sequence: TGTGCCGGGGGCCTTCATAGCAATCAGCCCCAGCATTTT.

V and J are TRBV23-1 and TRBJ1-5, with TRBD1 matching over 7 bases. Being an ORF, TRBV23-1 has a function that is uncertain. The CDR3 totals 16 residues. V lost 0 bases to trimming and J lost 1 base; unmatched junction nucleotides: 3. The CDR3 loop is CASSQSGTESNQPQHF. The CDR3 DNA follows: TGCGCCAGCAGTCAATCCGGGACAGAAAGCAATCAGCCCCAGCATTTT.

The chain has TRBV27 and TRBJ2-2, with TRBD2 matching over 7 bases. V was pared by 10 bases and J by 1 base, with 15 bases of the junction left unmatched. The CDR3 is made up of 17 amino acids. In germline, CDR1 is MNHEY, CDR2 SMNVEV (reference sequence). CDR3 sequence: CATGLPWGGVNTGELFF. In DNA, the CDR3 is TGTGCCACAGGCCTCCCATGGGGGGGGGTGAACACCGGGGAGCTGTTTTTT.

V usage is TRBV5-1 and J usage is TRBJ2-7; 8 positions agree with TRBD1. Per germline, CDR1 SGHRS and CDR2 YFSETQ. With 2 bases clipped from V and 6 bases from J, the junction kept 4 bases outside the gene matches. This CDR3 comprises 13 residues. CDR3 sequence reads: CASSFGTGPEQYF. CDR3 coding DNA: TGCGCCAGCAGCTTCGGGACAGGCCCCGAGCAGTACTTC.

The V gene is TRBV19, the J gene TRBJ1-1; D unclear. The V gene lost 4 bases and the J gene lost 5 bases, with 20 bases spanning the gap. CDR1 is LNHDA and CDR2 is SQIVND in the germline V gene (reference sequence). The CDR3 spans 16 residues. The CDR3 coding sequence is TGTGCCAGTAGTAAAAAAGGGCTAGGGCTGGGGACTGAAGCTTTCTTT. Translation: CASSKKGLGLGTEAFF.

The V call is TRBV5-1, the J call TRBJ2-7; 9 bases align to TRBD1. The CDR3 is 14 amino acids. Looked up from germline, CDR1 is SGHRS and CDR2 is YFSETQ. Trimming at V came to 4 bases and at J to 7 bases, leaving 9 bases not matched to a gene. This CDR3 reads CASSVPGQGGEQYF. In DNA form, the CDR3 reads TGCGCCAGCAGCGTGCCGGGACAGGGTGGTGAGCAGTACTTC.

For the CDR3, the DNA is TGCGCCAGCAGCCACTATGGACTAGCGTTAGCCAAAAACATTCAGTACTTC. This encodes CASSHYGLALAKNIQYF. The gene calls are TRBV4-3 and TRBJ2-4, with TRBD2 matching over 9 bases. Trimming took 3 bases from V and 0 from J; bases not matched to a gene: 6. Germline values: CDR1 LGHNA, CDR2 YSLEER. The CDR3 is 17 amino acids.

This sequence joins TRBV5-1 and TRBJ2-5, with TRBD1 matching 10 bases. Germline assignment: CDR1 SGHRS and CDR2 YFSETQ. This CDR3 spans 15 amino acids. J lost 6 bases, V lost 4 bases, and 9 bases had no gene match. CDR3 region: CASSAGTGDEKTQYF. The CDR3 nucleotides are TGCGCCAGCAGCGCAGGGACAGGGGATGAGAAGACCCAGTACTTC. The full variable domain, its missing parts supplied by reference TRBV5-1 and TRBJ2-5, is KAGVTQTPRYLIKTRGQQVTLSCSPISGHRSVSWYQQTPGQGLQFLFEYFSETQRNKGNFPGRFSGRQFSNSRSEMNVSTLELGDSALYLCASSAGTGDEKTQYFGPGTRLLVL.

The chain carries TRBV6-1 and TRBJ2-1; TRBD1 matches 9 bases. Germline V CDR1 and CDR2: MNHNS, SASEGT. The V segment lost 7 bases and the J segment 3 bases; nucleotides outside the gene matches: 4. The CDR3 is 14 amino acids. CDR3 region: CASNRDRDYNEQFF. The CDR3 DNA follows: TGTGCCAGCAACAGGGACAGGGACTACAATGAGCAGTTCTTC.

The rearrangement joins TRBV11-2 to TRBJ1-6; D is unclear. The CDR3 is made up of 14 amino acids. CDR1 and CDR2 (germline): SGHAT, FQNNGV. V lost 1 base and J lost 5, with 6 bases in between. In nucleotides, the CDR3 is TGTGCCAGCAGCTTAGCCCTCCATAATTCACCCCTCCACTTT. This translates into CASSLALHNSPLHF.

This chain connects TRBV30 to TRBJ2-2, with D hard to call. Germline V CDR1 and CDR2: GTSNPN, SVGIG (reference sequence). The CDR3 contains 13 residues. V lost 5 bases, J lost 2 bases, and 9 bases lay in between. The CDR3 nucleotides are TGTGCCTGGGCACCCCAAAACACCGGGGAGCTGTTTTTT. Translated: CAWAPQNTGELFF.

This clone came up once. The chain uses TRBV10-1 and TRBJ2-5; TRBD2 matches at 9 bases. The V and J ends lost 1 base and 4 bases, in that order; junction bases with no gene match: 4. The V gene's germline CDR1 is WNHNN and CDR2 SYGVQD (reference sequence). There are 15 residues in the CDR3. The CDR3 nucleotides read TGCGCCAGCAGTGAGTGCGGGGGGGCCCGAGAGACCCAGTACTTC. Translating gives CASSECGGARETQYF.

The CDR3 DNA reads as TGTGCCAGCAGCTTCCTCGCCGGGGCCACAGATACGCAGTATTTT. Encoded protein: CASSFLAGATDTQYF. This rearrangement joins TRBV7-2 to TRBJ2-3, with D perhaps TRBD1 or TRBD2 (5 bases each). The CDR3 has 15 amino acids. Germline CDR1 SGHTA, CDR2 FQGNSA. V was cut by 3 bases and J by 2 bases, with 12 bases left in between.

The V call is TRBV5-1, the J call TRBJ2-2; D is possibly TRBD2 (6 bases). The germline CDR1 and CDR2 sequences are SGHRS and YFSETQ. The CDR3 is made up of 17 amino acids. The germline V and J ends were trimmed by 1 base and 5 bases, with 18 bases remaining between them. For the CDR3, the DNA is TGCGCCAGCAGCTTGACCCCGCGGGGCGCCATGACCGGGGAGCTGTTTTTT. Translation: CASSLTPRGAMTGELFF.

Note on this clone: Other nucleotide sequences in the sample specify the same CDR3. The chain employs TRBV7-2 and TRBJ1-2, with D maybe TRBD1 (6 bases). Trimming removed 2 bases at V and 2 bases at J, with 6 bases between. Germline values: CDR1 SGHTA, CDR2 FQGNSA. The CDR3 is made up of 13 amino acids. The CDR3 nucleotides read TGTGCCAGCAGCTTACAGGGGAACTATGGCTACACCTTC. This codes for CASSLQGNYGYTF.

The chain combines TRBV20-1 with TRBJ2-1; D remains unclear. V lost 0 bases, J lost 8 bases, and 2 bases lay in between. The CDR3 is 10 residues long. In germline, CDR1 is DFQATT, CDR2 SNEGSKA (reference sequence). The CDR3 nucleotides read TGCAGTGCTAGAGAGTATGAGCAGTTCTTC. This codes for CSAREYEQFF.

This chain joins TRBV2 and TRBJ2-3; D is tentatively TRBD1 or TRBD2 (5 bases each). The germline V gene has CDR1 SNHLY and CDR2 FYNNEI. CDR3 length: 14 amino acids. Trimming removed 2 bases from V and 2 bases from J, with 8 bases in between. As DNA, the CDR3 is TGTGCCAGCAGTGAAATGGGGACCACAGATACGCAGTATTTT. Translation gives CASSEMGTTDTQYF.